The 9 T cell receptor beta chains listed next were all sequenced from one sample in a study of cytomegalovirus exposure and HLA in healthy donors. Primers: 60 Vbeta forward and 13 Jbeta reverse. Method: immunoSEQ multiplex PCR; TCRdb's copy keeps in-frame clones and lacks some. Here the sample spans approximately 81,000 clones, roughly 83% being singletons. Input material: PBMCs. All receptors come from a woman aged 45-65 years in good health and CMV-seronegative.

This clone was observed once. The sample holds other DNA sequences that translate to the same CDR3. The chain has TRBV4-1 and TRBJ1-6; TRBD1 might be the D (6 bases). Germline V gene data show CDR1 as MGHRA and CDR2 as YSYEKL. The CDR3 consists of 14 residues. Trimming took 1 base from V and 7 from J, leaving 8 bases between them. CDR3 amino acids: CASSQGQVNSPLHF. The CDR3 DNA reads as TGCGCCAGCAGCCAAGGACAGGTCAATTCACCCCTCCACTTT.

This chain joins TRBV30 and TRBJ1-4; maybe TRBD1 (5 bases). Germline V gene lookup returns CDR1 GTSNPN and CDR2 SVGIG (reference sequence). V lost 3 bases to trimming and J lost 4 bases, with 12 bases between them. CDR3 length equals 14 residues. The CDR3 sequence is CAWRRGGGNEKLFF. For the CDR3, the DNA is TGTGCCTGGAGACGGGGGGGAGGTAATGAAAAACTGTTTTTT.

This chain connects TRBV1 to TRBJ1-1; TRBD1, as called in the table, went unchecked against the DNA. TRBV1 is tagged as a pseudogene. There are 14 residues in the CDR3. The DNA for the CDR3 is TGCACCAGCAGCCAAGCAATCATGAACACTGAAGCTTTCTTT. It translates to CTSSQAIMNTEAFF.

The CDR3 here is CASSRLAGVVNEQFF. In DNA form, the CDR3 reads TGTGCCAGTAGTAGACTAGCGGGGGTGGTGAATGAGCAGTTCTTC. The chain recombines TRBV19 with TRBJ2-1, with 12 bases matching TRBD2. This CDR3 has 15 amino acids. V shed 4 bases and J 7 bases; nucleotides not matched to a gene: 5. Germline CDR1 LNHDA, CDR2 SQIVND (reference sequence).

The chain employs TRBV6-1 and TRBJ1-2; no firm D call. With 1 base removed from V and 12 bases from J, the gap between germline ends came to 9 bases. CDR3 length equals 11 residues. Germline loops: CDR1 MNHNS, CDR2 SASEGT. The DNA of the CDR3 is TGTGCCAGCAGTGAAGGGCACCTAGACACCTTC. Its translation is CASSEGHLDTF.

The genes are TRBV5-1 and TRBJ2-5, with D perhaps TRBD2 (5 bases). The CDR3 loop spans 13 amino acids. Between the trimmed V and J ends, which lost 6 bases and 2 bases, there was a span of 11 bases. CDR1 SGHRS and CDR2 YFSETQ come from the germline V gene. CDR3 nucleotide sequence: TGCGCCAGCAAAGTTTCGGGACAAGAGACCCAGTACTTC. It translates to CASKVSGQETQYF.

The rearrangement uses TRBV5-4 and TRBJ2-3; 8 nucleotides align to TRBD2. The CDR3 is 13 amino acids. V was clipped by 2 bases and J by 6 bases; unmatched bases: 2. Per germline, CDR1 SGHNT and CDR2 YYREEE (reference sequence). This CDR3 is CASSFSGTDTQYF. The CDR3 nucleotides read TGTGCCAGCAGCTTTAGCGGGACCGATACGCAGTATTTT.

This rearrangement joins TRBV5-8 to TRBJ2-3; D not resolved. Germline assignment: CDR1 SGHTS and CDR2 YDEGEE. Trimming removed 4 bases from V and 1 base from J, with 13 bases in between. The CDR3 has 15 amino acids. CDR3 nucleotide sequence: TGTGCCAGCAGCAAACATATGTCAGGCACAGATACGCAGTATTTT. It specifies CASSKHMSGTDTQYF.

The rearrangement joins TRBV5-1 to TRBJ2-3, with 10 positions matching TRBD2. The trim removed 3 bases at V and 1 base at J, leaving 2 bases unmatched. The CDR3 covers 15 residues. Looked up from germline, CDR1 is SGHRS and CDR2 is YFSETQ. The CDR3 region has the DNA TGCGCCAGCAGCTCAGGACTAGCGGGCACAGATACGCAGTATTTT. Translated, it gives CASSSGLAGTDTQYF.